This T cell receptor beta chain originates from a study of blood T cell repertoires in COVID-19. Whole-study context: Sample material is recorded as cDNA or gDNA derived from T cells, B-cell-depleted T cells, or PBMCs.

This clone was observed a single time. V shed 6 bases and J shed 1 base, with 8 bases lying between them. The CDR3 is 13 amino acids. Authors' data handling: It was from reference gene primer amplification that nucleated cell counts were estimated. Here immunoSEQ multiplex PCR was the method, and the copy in TCRdb shows in-frame clones only, minus some. The DNA gave D and trimming, while V, J and clone size come from that table. The sample includes 110,000 or so clones, more than 80% of them seen just once. The chain combines TRBV12-3 or TRBV12-4 with TRBJ2-3, with D unclear. Source material: peripheral blood. The TCR comes from a woman between 50 and 59 years old with acute or convalescent COVID-19. In DNA form, the CDR3 reads TGTGCCAGCAGGGAAAGCGGCACAGATACGCAGTATTTT. Translation: CASRESGTDTQYF.